This section outlines one T cell receptor beta chain sequence together with its context. Its matching antigen is unknown. Genomic DNA was employed as the template in profiling TCR beta VDJ and CDR3. TCRdb fed the reads into MiXCR, producing one record per CDR3 protein. The profile shows tens of thousands of distinct CDR3 sequences, approximately 73% of them singletons. Per germline, CDR1 SEHNR and CDR2 FQNEAQ (reference sequence). The CDR3 length is 15 residues. Trimming cost V 5 bases and J 7 bases; bases outside gene matches: 12. These data come from a study of CD8+CD57+ T cells in acquired aplastic anemia. Study as a whole: DNA recovered from sorted CD4+ and CD8+ cells had a mean of about 3.5 ug. There were some 9.8 million reads, on average, for CD4+ cells from healthy donors.

Study-wide findings and caveats: The same twenty-nine CD8+ CDR3 sequences occurred in patients and in controls. For CD8+ Simpson's diversity, patients and controls showed no significant difference.

The material sequenced was sorted CD4+, CD8+, or CD8+CD57+ T cells (not recorded which) from PBMCs. V and J are TRBV7-9 and TRBJ2-7; 9 bases line up with TRBD2. The receptor was isolated from a human donor in good health, serving as a control. The CDR3 sequence: CASSPTASGMGEQYF. The CDR3 DNA is TGTGCCAGCAGCCCAACGGCTAGCGGGATGGGTGAGCAGTACTTC.